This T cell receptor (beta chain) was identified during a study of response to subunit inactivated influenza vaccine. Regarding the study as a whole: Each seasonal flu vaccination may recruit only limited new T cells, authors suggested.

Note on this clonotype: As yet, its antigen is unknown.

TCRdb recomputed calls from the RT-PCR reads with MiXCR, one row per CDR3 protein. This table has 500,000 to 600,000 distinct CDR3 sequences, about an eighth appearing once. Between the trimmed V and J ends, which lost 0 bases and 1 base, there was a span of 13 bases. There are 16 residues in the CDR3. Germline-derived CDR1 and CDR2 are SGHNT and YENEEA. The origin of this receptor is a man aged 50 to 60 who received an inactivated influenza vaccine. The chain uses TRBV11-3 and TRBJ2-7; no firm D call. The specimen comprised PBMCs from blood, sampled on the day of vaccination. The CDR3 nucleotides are TGTGCCAGCAGCTTAGATCCAGCTCTTGGGTCCTACGAGCAGTACTTC. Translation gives CASSLDPALGSYEQYF.